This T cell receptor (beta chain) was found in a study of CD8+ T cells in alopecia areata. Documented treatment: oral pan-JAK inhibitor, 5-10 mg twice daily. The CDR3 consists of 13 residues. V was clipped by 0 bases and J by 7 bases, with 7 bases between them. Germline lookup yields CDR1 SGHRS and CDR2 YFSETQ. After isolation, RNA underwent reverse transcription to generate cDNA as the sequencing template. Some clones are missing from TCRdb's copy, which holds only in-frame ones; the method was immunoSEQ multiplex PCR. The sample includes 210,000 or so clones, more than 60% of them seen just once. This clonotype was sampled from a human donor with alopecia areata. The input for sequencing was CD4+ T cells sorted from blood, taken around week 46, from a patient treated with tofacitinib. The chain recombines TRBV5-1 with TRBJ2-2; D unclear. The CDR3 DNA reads TGCGCCAGCAGCTTGGAGGGTGTCGGGGAGCTGTTTTTT. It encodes CASSLEGVGELFF.